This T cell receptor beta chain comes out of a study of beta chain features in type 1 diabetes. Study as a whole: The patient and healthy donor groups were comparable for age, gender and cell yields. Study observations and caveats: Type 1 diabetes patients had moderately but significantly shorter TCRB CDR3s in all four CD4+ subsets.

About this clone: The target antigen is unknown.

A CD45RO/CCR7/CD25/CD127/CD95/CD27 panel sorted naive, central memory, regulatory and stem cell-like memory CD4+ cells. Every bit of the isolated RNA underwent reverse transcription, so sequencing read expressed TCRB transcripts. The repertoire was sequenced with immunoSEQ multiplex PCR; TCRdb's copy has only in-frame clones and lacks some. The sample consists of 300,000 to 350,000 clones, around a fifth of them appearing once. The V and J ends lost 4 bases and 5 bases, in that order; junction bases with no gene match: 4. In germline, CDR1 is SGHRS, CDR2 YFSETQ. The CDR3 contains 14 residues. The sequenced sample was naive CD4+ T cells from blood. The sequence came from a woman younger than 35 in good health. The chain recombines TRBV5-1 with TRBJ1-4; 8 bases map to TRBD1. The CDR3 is CASSVRGQNEKLFF. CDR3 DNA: TGCGCCAGCAGCGTCAGGGGGCAAAATGAAAAACTGTTTTTT.